The clone carrying this TCR beta chain appeared many times. The antigen remains unidentified. Preparing the TCRbeta library involved the use of unique molecular identifiers. TCRdb passed the PCR reads through MiXCR, listing each CDR3 protein once. The sample contains around 670,000 distinct CDR3 sequences, approximately 14% of which appear only once. These data belong to a study of T-cell reconstitution after alpha-beta-depleted transplantation in children. Study-wide results and limits: The study reportedly traced alpha-beta T cells about two months after transplant to several hundred expanded graft clones. The main origin of T-cell counts and diversity one year after transplant was newly produced T cells. The study traced high day-60 TCRbeta diversity in some patients to surviving recipient T cells and thymic progenitors.

Trimming took off 0 bases at V and 0 bases at J, with 11 bases between the two ends. CDR1 MGHRA and CDR2 YSYEKL come from the germline V gene. This CDR3 contains 17 residues. Sample: PBMCs, taken before TCRalphabeta/CD19-depleted stem cell transplant. The chain employs TRBV4-1 and TRBJ1-4, with D possibly TRBD1 on 5 matching bases. The sequence derives from a girl aged 2 to 10 with congenital amegakaryocytic thrombocytopenia, due to receive a stem cell transplant. The DNA for the CDR3 is TGCGCCAGCAGCCAAGATTCGACAGCTGCAACTAATGAAAAACTGTTTTTT. Encoded protein: CASSQDSTAATNEKLFF.